This passage covers 14 T cell receptor beta chains from one sample sequenced in a study of blood T cells in healthy people across ages. Then a second PCR, running roughly 6 to 12 cycles, was carried out with a sample-barcoded 5' primer and a J-beta primer mix. Using its own MiXCR run on the 5' RACE reads, TCRdb lists one record per CDR3 protein. Of about 290,000 distinct CDR3 sequences in the sample, about 25% were seen once. Material for sequencing was blood. These TCRs come from a woman between 65 and 79 years old in good health.

A few counts support this clonotype. This sequence joins TRBV5-1 and TRBJ2-7; 7 bases fit TRBD1. Germline lookup yields CDR1 SGHRS and CDR2 YFSETQ. The CDR3 runs 14 residues. The V segment lost 4 bases and the J segment 2 bases; nucleotides outside the gene matches: 6. The CDR3 coding sequence is TGCGCCAGCAGCACCGATCAGGGGGCCTACGAGCAGTACTTC. Translation gives CASSTDQGAYEQYF.

The V and J genes are TRBV3-1 and TRBJ1-1; TRBD1 aligns across 8 bases. Germline lookup yields CDR1 LGHDT and CDR2 YNNKEL (reference sequence). The CDR3 has 15 residues. Losses at the gene ends were 3 bases for V and 10 bases for J; bases not matched to a gene: 13. The CDR3: CASSQSDRGDFPAFF. CDR3 DNA: TGTGCCAGCAGCCAGTCAGACAGGGGAGATTTTCCAGCTTTCTTT.

In the case of this clonotype: Its ends do not fully match the called genes, so a read error is possible. The chain links TRBV5-1 to TRBJ2-5; TRBD1 is a possible D gene (6 bases). Near its end, the DNA agrees better with TRBJ2-7, so the J call may be wrong. This CDR3 contains 13 residues. Germline CDR1 SGHRS, CDR2 YFSETQ. The CDR3 DNA reads as TGCGTCAGCAGCTTAAGCCAGGGGAACGAGCAGTACTTC. This codes for CVSSLSQGNEQYF.

The rearrangement links TRBV20-1 to TRBJ1-4; 7 bases agree with TRBD1. V lost 1 base to trimming and J lost 3 bases; unmatched junction nucleotides: 8. The CDR3 has 16 amino acids. Germline values: CDR1 DFQATT, CDR2 SNEGSKA (reference sequence). The CDR3 is CSARGQGGSANEKLFF. The CDR3 nucleotides read TGCAGTGCTAGAGGTCAGGGGGGTTCAGCTAATGAAAAACTGTTTTTT.

The sample holds a few counts of this clonotype. The chain uses TRBV28 and TRBJ2-7; D is possibly TRBD1 or TRBD2 (7 bases each). The CDR3 runs 15 residues. V was pared by 6 bases and J by 3 bases, with 18 bases between. The germline V gene encodes CDR1 MDHEN and CDR2 SYDVKM. The CDR3 region has the DNA TGTGCCAGCAGCCCAGGGGGGGACAGATACTACGAGCAGTACTTC. Amino acids: CASSPGGDRYYEQYF.

This clonotype was found a few times. V usage is TRBV12-3 or TRBV12-4 and J usage is TRBJ2-4, with 13 nucleotides matching TRBD2. The junction had 11 bases not matched to a gene; V was cut back by 6 bases and J by 0 bases. The CDR3 loop spans 19 amino acids. CDR3 region: CASRPGLAGSPLAKNIQYF. In nucleotides, the CDR3 is TGTGCCAGCAGGCCGGGACTAGCGGGGAGCCCCCTAGCCAAAAACATTCAGTACTTC.

The V call is TRBV2, the J call TRBJ1-1, with TRBD1 matching over 9 bases. The CDR3 extends over 14 amino acids. The germline CDR1 and CDR2 sequences are SNHLY and FYNNEI. The ends lost 4 bases at V and 1 base at J; junction bases unmatched: 1. CDR3 sequence: CASSVGQGNTEAFF. The CDR3 DNA reads as TGTGCCAGCAGTGTGGGACAGGGGAACACTGAAGCTTTCTTT.

This clonotype was detected only a few times. The J gene is TRBJ2-5, the V gene TRBV7-2; 10 bases agree with TRBD1. Germline CDR1 is SGHTA and CDR2 is FQGNSA. Trimming removed 5 bases from V and 4 bases from J; junction bases left unmatched: 13. The CDR3 covers 17 residues. CDR3 loop: CASSINPGTGEGETQYF. In DNA form, the CDR3 reads TGTGCCAGCAGCATAAACCCGGGGACAGGGGAAGGAGAGACCCAGTACTTC.

The chain has TRBV5-6 and TRBJ1-4, with D unclear. Trimming took 2 bases from V and 4 from J, leaving 3 bases between them. Germline-derived CDR1 and CDR2 are SGHDT and YYEEEE. The CDR3 consists of 12 residues. CDR3 in DNA: TGTGCCAGCAGCTTAAGTAATGAAAAACTGTTTTTT. Encoded protein: CASSLSNEKLFF.

The chain joins TRBV20-1 to TRBJ2-1, with 10 bases fitting TRBD2. The CDR3 runs 15 residues. V was pared by 3 bases and J by 6 bases, with 8 bases of the junction left unmatched. Germline-derived CDR1 and CDR2 are DFQATT and SNEGSKA (reference sequence). CDR3 amino acids: CSASPLAGDLNEQFF. The CDR3 DNA reads TGCAGTGCTAGTCCCCTAGCGGGGGACCTCAATGAGCAGTTCTTC.

This clonotype was counted between two and nine times. The chain has TRBV20-1 and TRBJ2-3; the match to TRBD2 covers 8 bases. V lost 0 bases to trimming and J lost 5 bases; unmatched junction nucleotides: 13. The CDR3 length is 17 residues. Germline-derived CDR1 and CDR2 are DFQATT and SNEGSKA (reference sequence). For the CDR3, the DNA is TGCAGTGCTAGAGAGGCGGGGTCTGGGACTAGTAGAGATACGCAGTATTTT. Its translation is CSAREAGSGTSRDTQYF.

The chain employs TRBV10-3 and TRBJ2-5; D uncertain. The germline gives CDR1 ENHRY, CDR2 SYGVKD. The V gene lost 9 bases and the J gene lost 1 base, with 6 bases spanning the gap. This CDR3 comprises 11 residues. The CDR3 spells CAIGIQETQYF. The DNA of the CDR3 is TGTGCCATTGGAATCCAAGAGACCCAGTACTTC.

The chain combines TRBV28 with TRBJ2-1; perhaps TRBD2 as D (6 bases). This CDR3 region has 14 residues. V lost 6 bases and J lost 7, with 16 bases in between. Germline V lookup: CDR1 MDHEN, CDR2 SYDVKM. CDR3 region: CASRPSRGRNEQFF. In DNA form, the CDR3 reads TGTGCCAGCAGGCCGAGCAGAGGGAGGAATGAGCAGTTCTTC.

This clonotype was found many times. The chain is built from TRBV29-1 and TRBJ2-7; D remains ambiguous. Germline loops: CDR1 SQVTM, CDR2 ANQGSEA. The V gene lost 4 bases and the J gene lost 2 bases, with 9 bases spanning the gap. The CDR3 sequence is 12 residues long. In DNA, the CDR3 is TGCAGCGTTGTGCAGGCCGCCTACGAGCAGTACTTC. Residues: CSVVQAAYEQYF.